This TCR beta chain was documented in a study of T cell clusters in autoimmune cytopenias. Regarding the study as a whole: Compared with active autoimmune hepatitis patients, healthy donors showed almost three-fold more exclusive TRB clusters. Clustering suggested that physiological T cell clusters were missing in primary autoimmune cytopenia patients.

TRB rearrangements were amplified by touch-down multiplex PCR with mixed TRB-A/B primers. TCRdb reprocessed the multiplex PCR reads and stores each CDR3 protein as one record, lacking DNA. The repertoire table contains under 9,000 distinct CDR3 sequences. Roughly 38,000 genome equivalents of blood DNA were amplified for TRB. The CDR3 has 13 residues. Germline loops: CDR1 MNHEY, CDR2 SVGAGI. Measured by frequency, this clonotype is medium-sized. Its target is not known. The receptor was isolated from a human donor with an autoimmune cytopenia or autoimmune hepatitis (not recorded which). The chain is built from TRBV6-5 and TRBJ1-2; absent DNA, TCRdb's TRBD1 call cannot be checked. The sequenced sample consisted of peripheral blood. The CDR3 spells CASGNFQGRGYTF.